The 20 T cell receptor beta chains in this list originate from one sample, sequenced in a study of vaccination and CD4 T cells after COVID-19. Treatment of the sample: approximately 9-day PBMC culture with coronavirus spike peptide pools or control peptides (ViraFEST assay). These receptors have no known antigen. Cultured CD4+ T cell DNA underwent sequencing with the Oncomine TCR Beta short-read assay. In TCRdb, the PCR reads were re-called with MiXCR into one record per CDR3 protein. Here the sample spans 15,000 or so distinct CDR3 sequences, less than 30% being singletons. The sample consisted of cultured CD4+ T cells from blood. The source of these receptors is a human donor with COVID-19.

CDR3 amino acids: CASSLDQGAYNEQFF. The CDR3 DNA reads as TGTGCCAGCTCACTTGATCAGGGTGCCTACAATGAGCAGTTCTTC. The chain uses TRBV18 and TRBJ2-1; possible D gene TRBD1, 5 bases. Germline V CDR1 and CDR2: KGHSH, LQKENI. V shed 4 bases and J shed 2 bases, with 12 bases lying between them. The CDR3 sequence is 15 residues long.

This clonotype has just a few counts. The CDR3 sequence: CSALSGGQETQYF. For the CDR3, the DNA is TGCAGTGCCCTTAGCGGGGGGCAAGAGACCCAGTACTTC. This chain joins TRBV20-1 and TRBJ2-5; 10 bases are shared with TRBD2. CDR1 and CDR2 (germline): DFQATT, SNEGSKA (reference sequence). The CDR3 totals 13 residues. Losses at the gene ends were 6 bases for V and 2 bases for J; bases not matched to a gene: 3.

The chain uses TRBV7-2 and TRBJ2-3; D assignment may be TRBD1 or TRBD2 (6 bases each). Germline-derived CDR1 and CDR2 are SGHTA and FQGNSA. The CDR3 sequence is 15 residues long. Trimming shortened V by 5 bases and J by 5 bases, and 17 bases separated the two germline ends. The CDR3 here is CASSLATGRRDTQYF. In DNA, the CDR3 is TGTGCCAGCAGCCTTGCTACAGGGAGGAGAGATACGCAGTATTTT.

With respect to this clonotype: The junction shows a germline mismatch at one end, possibly a read error. The V gene is TRBV6-2 or TRBV6-3, the J gene TRBJ1-1; a possible D gene is TRBD1 (5 bases). CDR3 length: 15 residues. The germline V gene encodes CDR1 MNHEY and CDR2 SVGEGT. The CDR3 loop reads CAGRNLGDRNTEAFF. CDR3 bases: TGTGCCGGCAGAAACTTAGGCGACAGGAACACTGAAGCTTTCTTT.

The rearrangement links TRBV5-6 to TRBJ2-5, with a tentative D call TRBD2 (5 bases). Between the trimmed V and J ends, which lost 4 bases and 5 bases, there was a span of 15 bases. Looked up from germline, CDR1 is SGHDT and CDR2 is YYEEEE. This CDR3 is 14 amino acids long. This CDR3 is CASSQTTTGETQYF. The CDR3 DNA follows: TGTGCCAGCAGCCAGACTACAACTGGCGAGACCCAGTACTTC.

A few counts support this clonotype. This chain links TRBV6-5 with TRBJ2-5; D ambiguous. This CDR3 spans 14 amino acids. Trimming removed 0 bases from V and 1 base from J, with 6 bases in between. Germline V CDR1 and CDR2: MNHEY, SVGAGI. The CDR3 bases are TGTGCCAGCAGTTACTCGAGGATCCAAGAGACCCAGTACTTC. Protein product: CASSYSRIQETQYF.

The rearrangement uses TRBV29-1 and TRBJ2-1; a possible D gene is TRBD1 (5 bases). Germline CDR1 is SQVTM and CDR2 is ANQGSEA. The CDR3 totals 15 residues. The ends were cut back, 6 bases at V and 2 bases at J, with 17 bases in the middle. The CDR3 DNA sequence: TGCAGCGTGGGTGGCCACAGGTTACCCTACAATGAGCAGTTCTTC. Protein: CSVGGHRLPYNEQFF.

V is TRBV11-2 and J is TRBJ1-4; no definite D call. V lost 0 bases and J lost 5, with 7 bases in between. Germline V gene data show CDR1 as SGHAT and CDR2 as FQNNGV. The CDR3 totals 14 residues. DNA for the CDR3: TGTGCCAGCAGCTTAGATAGATCCAATGAAAAACTGTTTTTT. Its translation: CASSLDRSNEKLFF.

The chain couples TRBV10-3 to TRBJ1-2, with TRBD1 matching 7 bases. Germline-derived CDR1 and CDR2 are ENHRY and SYGVKD. Trimming took 10 bases from V and 7 from J; bases not matched to a gene: 9. This CDR3 is built from 12 residues. CDR3 loop: CATADRDRGYTF. The CDR3 DNA is TGTGCCACCGCCGACAGGGACCGTGGCTACACCTTC.

The chain has TRBV19 and TRBJ2-3; 7 nucleotides match TRBD2. The junction had 15 bases not matched to a gene; V was cut back by 9 bases and J by 0 bases. Germline-derived CDR1 and CDR2 are LNHDA and SQIVND (reference sequence). This CDR3 region has 17 residues. The CDR3 sequence: CASTGRIADTSTDTQYF. DNA for the CDR3: TGTGCCAGCACCGGGAGGATAGCGGATACTAGCACAGATACGCAGTATTTT.

The chain has TRBV11-2 and TRBJ1-1, with D uncertain. The CDR3 has 15 amino acids. The germline gives CDR1 SGHAT, CDR2 FQNNGV. V was clipped by 4 bases and J by 6 bases, with 18 bases between them. The CDR3 coding sequence is TGTGCCAGCAGCTCCCTTTTTGGAATTGGAGCTGAAGCTTTCTTT. The encoded protein is CASSSLFGIGAEAFF.

In nucleotides, the CDR3 is TGTGCCAGCAGCTTGCTTTCCCGGGGCACCGGGGAGCTGTTTTTT. Residues: CASSLLSRGTGELFF. The V call is TRBV7-6, the J call TRBJ2-2, with D perhaps TRBD2 (5 bases). V lost 3 bases, J lost 4 bases, and 12 bases lay in between. Germline V lookup: CDR1 SGHVS, CDR2 FNYEAQ. The CDR3 sequence is 15 residues long.

V is TRBV7-2 and J is TRBJ2-3; 11 nucleotides align to TRBD2. The CDR3 sequence is 18 residues long. Germline CDR1 and CDR2: SGHTA and FQGNSA. The ends lost 5 bases at V and 2 bases at J; junction bases unmatched: 12. The CDR3 region has the DNA TGTGCCAGCAGCCGGCCAACTAGCGGGGGAAAATTCACAGATACGCAGTATTTT. This sequence encodes CASSRPTSGGKFTDTQYF. Full variable domain (remainder filled in from reference TRBV7-2 and TRBJ2-3): GAGVSQSPSNKVTEKGKDVELRCDPISGHTALYWYRQSLGQGLEFLIYFQGNSAPDKSGLPSDRFSAERTGGSVSTLTIQRTQQEDSAVYLCASSRPTSGGKFTDTQYFGPGTRLTVL.

The chain employs TRBV9 and TRBJ1-1, with no clear D. The CDR3 covers 14 residues. The V gene's germline CDR1 is SGDLS and CDR2 YYNGEE. Trimming cost V 0 bases and J 2 bases, with 8 bases left between them. CDR3 nucleotide sequence: TGTGCCAGCAGCGTAGACGCAGCTAACACTGAAGCTTTCTTT. Amino acid sequence: CASSVDAANTEAFF.

V gene TRBV5-1 combines with J gene TRBJ1-1; 8 nucleotides match TRBD1. V lost 0 bases, J lost 11 bases, and 18 bases stayed unmatched. Germline assignment: CDR1 SGHRS and CDR2 YFSETQ. This CDR3 has 17 residues. This CDR3 reads CASSLGGLRPGGGRAFF. CDR3 DNA sequence: TGCGCCAGCAGCTTGGGGGGATTACGCCCAGGGGGCGGTAGGGCTTTCTTT.

The chain has TRBV20-1 and TRBJ1-2, with unresolved D. The V and J ends lost 6 bases and 7 bases respectively, with 18 bases between them. Germline V gene lookup returns CDR1 DFQATT and CDR2 SNEGSKA (reference sequence). The CDR3 consists of 13 residues. CDR3 sequence reads: CSAPRIGVSGYTF. CDR3 nucleotides: TGCAGTGCCCCCAGGATCGGGGTTAGTGGCTACACCTTC.

Judged by abundance, this clonotype is hyperexpanded. The rearrangement uses TRBV27 and TRBJ1-5, with D hard to call. The CDR3 spans 14 residues. V lost 3 bases and J lost 2, with 8 bases in between. Germline CDR1 reads MNHEY; CDR2 reads SMNVEV (reference sequence). The CDR3 DNA follows: TGTGCCAGCAGTTTTGAGAAGGGCAATCAGCCCCAGCATTTT. This sequence encodes CASSFEKGNQPQHF.

This clonotype was detected only a few times. The chain employs TRBV5-4 and TRBJ1-1, with D tentatively TRBD1 (5 bases). The CDR3 sequence is 15 residues long. Germline V CDR1 and CDR2: SGHNT, YYREEE (reference sequence). Trimming pared 0 bases from V and 7 bases from J, leaving 16 bases between. The CDR3 loop is CASSLGAGISGEAFF. The CDR3 region has the DNA TGTGCCAGCAGCTTGGGGGCAGGGATAAGTGGTGAAGCTTTCTTT. Full variable domain (missing parts from reference TRBV5-4 and TRBJ1-1): ETGVTQSPTHLIKTRGQQVTLRCSSQSGHNTVSWYQQALGQGPQFIFQYYREEENGRGNFPPRFSGLQFPNYSSELNVNALELDDSALYLCASSLGAGISGEAFFGQGTRLTVV.

The table lists this clonotype with a few counts. The chain is built from TRBV7-8 and TRBJ2-3, with TRBD2 identical over 11 bases. Unmatched junction bases numbered 5, after V lost 2 bases and J lost 1 base. The CDR3 spans 17 residues. Per germline, CDR1 SGHVS and CDR2 FQNEAQ. The CDR3 region is CASSLILLAGGTDTQYF. CDR3 nucleotides: TGTGCCAGCAGCTTAATCCTACTAGCGGGGGGCACAGATACGCAGTATTTT.

Only a few counts were recorded for this clonotype. The V call is TRBV20-1, the J call TRBJ1-2; perhaps TRBD1 as D (5 bases). CDR3 length: 14 amino acids. The germline V gene encodes CDR1 DFQATT and CDR2 SNEGSKA (reference sequence). Deletions cut 8 bases from V and 4 bases from J, with 20 bases between. The CDR3 reads CSTDLKGLGYGYTF. In DNA form, the CDR3 reads TGCAGTACCGATCTAAAGGGGCTCGGCTATGGCTACACCTTC.